The clone carrying this T cell receptor beta chain was recorded many times. Its matching antigen is unknown. The V gene's germline CDR1 is DFQATT and CDR2 SNEGSKA (reference sequence). The V end was cut by 0 bases, the J end by 6 bases, with 15 bases between. The CDR3 has 15 amino acids. This record comes from a study of early T cells in non-severe SARS-CoV-2 infection. About the study: The chains were unpaired, and the sequenced material was bulk RNA from unsorted whole blood.

Points from the study as a whole: Anti-spike CD8 responses were favored by VDJdb matching, which missed private and CD4 specificities.

Individual cDNA molecules carried attached unique molecular identifiers. TCRdb redid the calling of the 5' RACE reads with MiXCR, one entry per CDR3 protein. The repertoire holds about 25,000 distinct CDR3 sequences, around 5% seen once, with 6.6% in the top ten. Sequencing input: whole blood. The rearrangement uses TRBV20-1 and TRBJ2-1; tentatively, D is TRBD1 (5 bases). The sequence came from an adult who was a healthcare worker with PCR-confirmed SARS-CoV-2 infection or an uninfected control (not recorded which). The CDR3 nucleotides read TGCAGTGCTAGAGATTTGAGTCGGCAGGGCAATGAGCAGTTCTTC. Its translation: CSARDLSRQGNEQFF.